Presented here are 19 T cell receptor beta chains from one specimen sequenced in a study of blood T cell repertoires in COVID-19 (dated by TCRdb to 2018 to 2021). The library was made by the immunoSEQ multiplex PCR assay. In TCRdb, the immuneACCESS table is reduced to in-frame sequences with V and J assigned. These tables do not hold every clone; where another copy was compared, an unresolved V gene accounts for under half, and the others remain unexplained. A total of just over 650,000 clones appear in this sample, approximately 90% of them only once. The ten most abundant clones make up approximately 0.3% of the sample. The specimen sequenced was peripheral blood. The receptors originated from a woman aged 18-35 years with acute or convalescent COVID-19.

The V and J genes are TRBV4-1 and TRBJ2-2, with 12 nucleotides matching TRBD2. CDR1 and CDR2 (germline): MGHRA, YSYEKL. Unmatched junction bases numbered 8, after V lost 2 bases and J lost 7 bases. This CDR3 is 17 amino acids long. The CDR3 loop is CASSQLLAGGRIGELFF. The CDR3 DNA reads TGCGCCAGCAGCCAACTTCTAGCGGGGGGGCGTATCGGGGAGCTGTTTTTT.

V is TRBV19 and J is TRBJ2-2; TRBD1 matches at 9 bases. Germline CDR1 LNHDA, CDR2 SQIVND (reference sequence). The CDR3 runs 14 residues. J was trimmed by 5 bases and V by 3 bases; bases with no gene match: 1. The CDR3: CASSIGQGTGELFF. The CDR3 nucleotides are TGTGCCAGTAGTATCGGACAGGGGACCGGGGAGCTGTTTTTT.

V is TRBV11-2 and J is TRBJ2-1; 7 nucleotides line up with TRBD1. V gave up 5 bases and J gave up 6 bases; unmatched junction bases: 13. Per the germline V gene, CDR1 is SGHAT and CDR2 is FQNNGV. CDR3 length equals 16 residues. The CDR3 region has the DNA TGTGCCAGCAGCGTTAACCCGGGACAGCAGGGCAATGAGCAGTTCTTC. Amino acid sequence: CASSVNPGQQGNEQFF.

The count of this clone is one. DNA of the CDR3: TGTGCCAGCAGCTTAGTAGAGTACGGGTTCAGCTCCTACAATGAGCAGTTCTTC. It is translated as CASSLVEYGFSSYNEQFF. The V call is TRBV7-6, the J call TRBJ2-1; D gene uncertain. This CDR3 spans 18 amino acids. Looked up from germline, CDR1 is SGHVS and CDR2 is FNYEAQ. Trimming stripped 1 base from V and 0 bases from J, with 16 bases between.

This clone was counted a single time. The genes are TRBV2 and TRBJ2-3; TRBD1 agrees at 7 bases. This CDR3 contains 15 residues. V dropped 5 bases and J dropped 1; count of bases not matched to a gene: 6. Germline V gives CDR1 SNHLY, CDR2 FYNNEI. CDR3 protein: CASSLQGLRTDTQYF. CDR3 DNA sequence: TGTGCCAGCAGTCTACAGGGGCTACGCACAGATACGCAGTATTTT.

The chain links TRBV6-1 to TRBJ2-1, with 9 bases lining up with TRBD1. J gave up 5 bases and V 3 bases, and 11 bases lay outside the gene matches. This CDR3 is built from 17 residues. Germline loops: CDR1 MNHNS, CDR2 SASEGT. CDR3 in amino acids: CASSDLVGGTGHNEQFF. CDR3 coding DNA: TGTGCCAGCAGTGATTTAGTGGGGGGGACAGGGCACAATGAGCAGTTCTTC.

The chain joins TRBV7-9 to TRBJ1-2, with TRBD1 matching over 7 bases. This CDR3 is 18 amino acids long. Losses at the gene ends were 0 bases for V and 3 bases for J; bases not matched to a gene: 13. Germline loops: CDR1 SEHNR, CDR2 FQNEAQ (reference sequence). Here the CDR3 reads CASSLAVPQGSPYYGYTF. As DNA, the CDR3 is TGTGCCAGCAGCTTAGCGGTGCCACAGGGGTCCCCCTACTATGGCTACACCTTC.

The chain uses TRBV3-1 (or the pseudogene TRBV3-2) and TRBJ1-6; TRBD1 agrees at 7 bases. The CDR3 has 16 amino acids. Germline CDR1 reads LGHDT; CDR2 reads YNNKEL (reference sequence). With V trimmed by 4 bases and J by 6 bases, 9 bases remained unmatched. CDR3 DNA: TGTGCCAGCAGCCCTTACCCGGGACAGCCTAATTCACCCCTCCACTTT. Protein sequence: CASSPYPGQPNSPLHF.

This chain connects TRBV27 to TRBJ1-5, with D tentatively TRBD1 (6 bases). Between the trimmed V and J ends, which lost 4 bases and 1 base, there was a span of 17 bases. This CDR3 has 17 residues. The germline V gene has CDR1 MNHEY and CDR2 SMNVEV (reference sequence). The CDR3 sequence: CASSSYLQGKSNQPQHF. The DNA for the CDR3 is TGTGCCAGCAGTTCTTACCTGCAGGGGAAGAGCAATCAGCCCCAGCATTTT.

The chain has TRBV27 and TRBJ2-7; 9 nucleotides match TRBD1. Germline assignment: CDR1 MNHEY and CDR2 SMNVEV (reference sequence). This CDR3 is built from 13 residues. Trimming at V came to 8 bases and at J to 3 bases, leaving 5 bases not matched to a gene. The CDR3 sequence: CASAGDRVYEQYF. The DNA of the CDR3 is TGTGCCAGCGCTGGGGACAGGGTCTACGAGCAGTACTTC.

The rearrangement joins TRBV2 to TRBJ2-5; TRBD2 might be the D (5 bases). V was clipped by 7 bases and J by 3 bases, with 18 bases between them. The CDR3 sequence is 15 residues long. Germline V gives CDR1 SNHLY, CDR2 FYNNEI. The CDR3 loop is CASNTWAGSEETQYF. In DNA form, the CDR3 reads TGTGCCAGCAATACCTGGGCGGGCTCCGAAGAGACCCAGTACTTC.

The table lists this clone with a few counts. The chain is built from TRBV28 and TRBJ1-2; no clear D gene. The CDR3 is made up of 12 amino acids. V was trimmed by 8 bases and J by 4 bases, leaving 11 bases between them. Germline loops: CDR1 MDHEN, CDR2 SYDVKM. The CDR3 DNA follows: TGTGCCAGCTCCTGGGAGGGCTATGGCTACACCTTC. Translating gives CASSWEGYGYTF.

This clone was seen more than once but under ten times. V and J are TRBV6-5 and TRBJ2-1; tentative D call: TRBD2 (6 bases). The germline gives CDR1 MNHEY, CDR2 SVGAGI. This CDR3 is 14 amino acids long. V lost 11 bases to trimming and J lost 6 bases, with 20 bases between them. CDR3 loop: CAGEESGGPNEQFF. CDR3 nucleotides: TGTGCCGGGGAGGAGTCTGGGGGACCCAATGAGCAGTTCTTC.

The chain couples TRBV11-2 to TRBJ1-2; D not resolved. The V end lost 5 bases, the J end lost 0 bases, and 22 bases lay between the germline ends. CDR3 length: 18 residues. Germline CDR1 SGHAT, CDR2 FQNNGV. The CDR3 region is CASSHLRGKREANYGYTF. The CDR3 nucleotides read TGTGCCAGCAGCCACCTCCGGGGTAAGAGGGAGGCTAACTATGGCTACACCTTC.

The chain carries TRBV5-1 and TRBJ2-7; D ambiguous. This CDR3 is 12 amino acids long. Trimming pared 2 bases from V and 5 bases from J, leaving 8 bases between. Germline lookup yields CDR1 SGHRS and CDR2 YFSETQ. The CDR3 protein is CASSLLPDEQYF. CDR3 coding DNA: TGCGCCAGCAGCTTACTCCCCGACGAGCAGTACTTC.

The chain couples TRBV20-1 to TRBJ1-2; TRBD1 aligns across 7 bases. Germline V CDR1 and CDR2: DFQATT, SNEGSKA (reference sequence). The CDR3 sequence is 12 residues long. The J segment lost 8 bases and the V segment lost 3 bases, leaving 6 bases of the junction unmatched. Written as DNA, the CDR3 is TGCAGTGCTAGTGACAGGGCCGGGGGCTACACCTTC. Its translation: CSASDRAGGYTF.

The chain has TRBV6-5 and TRBJ1-4, with 8 bases identical to TRBD1. CDR3 length equals 15 residues. The junction had 9 bases not matched to a gene; V was cut back by 5 bases and J by 7 bases. Per the germline V gene, CDR1 is MNHEY and CDR2 is SVGAGI. The CDR3 bases are TGTGCCAGCAGTAACAGGGGGGCGGCTATTGAAAAACTGTTTTTT. It encodes CASSNRGAAIEKLFF.

Remarks on this clone: The junction departs from the called germline gene at one end, perhaps through a read error. The V gene is TRBV7-9, the J gene TRBJ1-2; 7 bases map to TRBD1. From germline, CDR1 is SEHNR and CDR2 FQNEAQ (reference sequence). The CDR3 consists of 9 residues. The CDR3 reads CASSLQGEF. CDR3 coding DNA: TGTGCCAGCAGCCTCCAGGGGGAATTC.

This clone was seen just once. The chain carries TRBV6-5 and TRBJ1-6; 9 bases align to TRBD1. Per germline, CDR1 MNHEY and CDR2 SVGAGI. V lost 8 bases, J lost 11 bases, and 10 bases stayed unmatched. The CDR3 totals 14 residues. CDR3 amino acids: CASWGQGQSTPLHF. CDR3 coding DNA: TGTGCCAGCTGGGGACAGGGTCAATCTACACCCCTCCACTTT.